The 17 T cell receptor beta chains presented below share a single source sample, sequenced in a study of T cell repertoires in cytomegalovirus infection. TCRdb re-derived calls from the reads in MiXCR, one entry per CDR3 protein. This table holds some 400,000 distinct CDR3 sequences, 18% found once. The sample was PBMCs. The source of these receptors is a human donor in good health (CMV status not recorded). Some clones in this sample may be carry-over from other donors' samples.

This CDR3 is CASSQPTRGWRDTQYF. The CDR3 DNA reads as TGCGCCAGCAGCCAACCTACTAGGGGATGGAGAGATACGCAGTATTTT. The V and J genes are TRBV4-1 and TRBJ2-3, with D tentatively TRBD1 or TRBD2 (5 bases each). V shed 2 bases and J shed 5 bases, with 17 bases lying between them. The CDR3 extends over 16 amino acids. Germline V gene data show CDR1 as MGHRA and CDR2 as YSYEKL.

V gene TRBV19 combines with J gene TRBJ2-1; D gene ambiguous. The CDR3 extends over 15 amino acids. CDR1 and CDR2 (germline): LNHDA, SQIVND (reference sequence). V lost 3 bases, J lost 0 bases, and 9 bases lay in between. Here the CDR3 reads CASSIALNSYNEQFF. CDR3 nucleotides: TGTGCCAGTAGTATCGCTCTAAACTCCTACAATGAGCAGTTCTTC.

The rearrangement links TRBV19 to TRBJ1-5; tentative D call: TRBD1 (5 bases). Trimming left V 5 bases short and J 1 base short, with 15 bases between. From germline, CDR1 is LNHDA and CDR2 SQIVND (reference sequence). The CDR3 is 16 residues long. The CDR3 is CASSRDGGRSNQPQHF. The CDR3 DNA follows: TGTGCCAGTAGTCGCGACGGGGGGAGAAGCAATCAGCCCCAGCATTTT.

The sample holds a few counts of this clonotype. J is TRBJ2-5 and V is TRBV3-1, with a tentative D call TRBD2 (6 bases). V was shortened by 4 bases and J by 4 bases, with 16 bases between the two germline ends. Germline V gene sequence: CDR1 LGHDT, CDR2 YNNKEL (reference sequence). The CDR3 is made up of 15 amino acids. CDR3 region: CASSPRGLISETQYF. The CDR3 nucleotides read TGTGCCAGCAGCCCTCGCGGACTAATCTCAGAGACCCAGTACTTC.

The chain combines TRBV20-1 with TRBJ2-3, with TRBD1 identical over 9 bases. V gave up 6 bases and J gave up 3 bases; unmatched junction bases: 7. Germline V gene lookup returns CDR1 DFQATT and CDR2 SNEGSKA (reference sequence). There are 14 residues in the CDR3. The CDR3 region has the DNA TGCAGTGCACGGGACAGGGATGGAACAGATACGCAGTATTTT. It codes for CSARDRDGTDTQYF.

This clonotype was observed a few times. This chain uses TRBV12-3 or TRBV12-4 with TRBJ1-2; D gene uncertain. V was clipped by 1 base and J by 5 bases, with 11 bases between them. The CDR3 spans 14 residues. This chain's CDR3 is CASSLGPDGYGYTF. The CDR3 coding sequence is TGTGCCAGCAGTTTAGGCCCGGACGGATATGGCTACACCTTC.

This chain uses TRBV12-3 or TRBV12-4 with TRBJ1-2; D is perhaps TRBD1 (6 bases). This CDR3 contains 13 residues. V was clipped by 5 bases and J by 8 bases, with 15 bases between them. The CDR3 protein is CASSTREDRGYTF. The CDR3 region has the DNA TGTGCCAGCAGTACCCGGGAAGACAGGGGCTACACCTTC.

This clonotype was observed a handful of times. The CDR3 coding sequence is TGCAGTGCTAGGCTGGGGGGAAATGAAAAACTGTTTTTT. Residues: CSARLGGNEKLFF. The V gene is TRBV20-1, the J gene TRBJ1-4; tentative D call: TRBD1 (5 bases). V was pared by 3 bases and J by 5 bases, with 10 bases between. This CDR3 is built from 13 residues. Germline lookup yields CDR1 DFQATT and CDR2 SNEGSKA (reference sequence).

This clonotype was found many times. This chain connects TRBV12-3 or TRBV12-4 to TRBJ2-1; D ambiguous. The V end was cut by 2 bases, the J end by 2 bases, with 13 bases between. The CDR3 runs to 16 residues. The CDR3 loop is CASSLSGRGPYNEQFF. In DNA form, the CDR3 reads TGTGCCAGCAGTTTAAGTGGGCGCGGCCCCTACAATGAGCAGTTCTTC.

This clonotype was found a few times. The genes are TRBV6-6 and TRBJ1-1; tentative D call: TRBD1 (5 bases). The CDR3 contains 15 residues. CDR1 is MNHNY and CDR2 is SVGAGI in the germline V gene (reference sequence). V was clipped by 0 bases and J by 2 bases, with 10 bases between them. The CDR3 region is CASSYSDSPNTEAFF. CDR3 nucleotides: TGTGCCAGCAGTTACTCTGACAGCCCAAACACTGAAGCTTTCTTT.

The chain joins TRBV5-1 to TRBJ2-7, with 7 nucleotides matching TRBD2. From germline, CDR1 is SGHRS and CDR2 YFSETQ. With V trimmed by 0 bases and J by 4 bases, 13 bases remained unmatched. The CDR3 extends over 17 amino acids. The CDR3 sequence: CASSLGSPRGVKYEQYF. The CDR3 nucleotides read TGCGCCAGCAGCTTGGGCTCTCCTCGGGGGGTGAAGTACGAGCAGTACTTC.

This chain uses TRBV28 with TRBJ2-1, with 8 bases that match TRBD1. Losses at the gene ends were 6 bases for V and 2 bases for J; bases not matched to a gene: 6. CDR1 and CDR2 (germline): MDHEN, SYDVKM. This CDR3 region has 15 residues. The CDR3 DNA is TGTGCCAGCAGGGAGGGGGGACAGGCCTACAATGAGCAGTTCTTC. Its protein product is CASREGGQAYNEQFF. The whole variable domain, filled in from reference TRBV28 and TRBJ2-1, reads DVKVTQSSRYLVKRTGEKVFLECVQDMDHENMFWYRQDPGLGLRLIYFSYDVKMKEKGDIPEGYSVSREKKERFSLILESASTNQTSMYLCASREGGQAYNEQFFGPGTRLTVL.

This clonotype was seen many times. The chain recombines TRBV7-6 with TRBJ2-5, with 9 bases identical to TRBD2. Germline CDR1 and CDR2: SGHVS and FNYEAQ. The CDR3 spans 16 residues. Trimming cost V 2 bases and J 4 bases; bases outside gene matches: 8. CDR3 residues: CASSLFWLAGSETQYF. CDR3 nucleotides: TGTGCCAGCAGCTTATTCTGGCTAGCGGGATCAGAGACCCAGTACTTC. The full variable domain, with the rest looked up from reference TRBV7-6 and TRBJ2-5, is GAGVSQSPRYKVTKRGQDVALRCDPISGHVSLYWYRQALGQGPEFLTYFNYEAQQDKSGLPNDRFSAERPEGSISTLTIQRTEQRDSAMYRCASSLFWLAGSETQYFGPGTRLLVL.

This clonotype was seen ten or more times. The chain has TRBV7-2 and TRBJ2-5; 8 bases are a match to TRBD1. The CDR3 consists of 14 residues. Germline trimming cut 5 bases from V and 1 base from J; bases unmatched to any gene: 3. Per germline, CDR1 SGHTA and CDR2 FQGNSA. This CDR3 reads CASSLGTGQETQYF. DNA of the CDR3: TGTGCCAGCAGCCTTGGGACAGGCCAAGAGACCCAGTACTTC.

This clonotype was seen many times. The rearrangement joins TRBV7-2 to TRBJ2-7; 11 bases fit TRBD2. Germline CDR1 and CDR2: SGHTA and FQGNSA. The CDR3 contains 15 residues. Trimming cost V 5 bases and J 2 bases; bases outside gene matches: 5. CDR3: CASSPLAGGTYEQYF. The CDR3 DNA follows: TGTGCCAGCAGCCCCTTAGCGGGAGGGACCTACGAGCAGTACTTC.

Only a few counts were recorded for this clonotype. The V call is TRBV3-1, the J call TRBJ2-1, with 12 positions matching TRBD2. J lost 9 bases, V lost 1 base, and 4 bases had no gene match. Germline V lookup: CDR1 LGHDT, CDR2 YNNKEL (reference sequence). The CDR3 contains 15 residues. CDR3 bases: TGTGCCAGCAGCCAAGCGTCTAGCGGGGGGGGTGAGCAGTTCTTC. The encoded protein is CASSQASSGGGEQFF.

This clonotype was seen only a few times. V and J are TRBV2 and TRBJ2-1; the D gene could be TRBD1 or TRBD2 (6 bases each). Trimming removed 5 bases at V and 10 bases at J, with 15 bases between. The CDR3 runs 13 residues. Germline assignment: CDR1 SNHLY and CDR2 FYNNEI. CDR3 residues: CASSQGTPVEQFF. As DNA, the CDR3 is TGTGCCAGCAGTCAGGGGACTCCCGTGGAGCAGTTCTTC.